This T cell receptor beta chain was profiled in a study of control samples from healthy donors and cancer patients. TCRdb's copy holds only in-frame clones and misses some; the assay was immunoSEQ multiplex PCR. The data contain around 83,000 clones, approximately 93% of them singletons. The trim removed 5 bases at V and 8 bases at J, leaving 7 bases unmatched. Germline CDR1 is SGHDT and CDR2 is YYEEEE. The CDR3 is 13 residues long. Concerning this clone itself: Additional DNA sequences in this sample encode the identical CDR3.

The sample consisted of PBMCs. This sequence was found in a woman aged 40 to 49 with lung cancer. The chain carries TRBV5-6 and TRBJ1-2; 9 nucleotides agree with TRBD1. This CDR3 is CASSARTGDGYTF. The DNA for the CDR3 is TGTGCCAGCAGTGCACGGACAGGGGACGGCTACACCTTC.